The clone carrying this T cell receptor beta chain was detected once. Generated by immunoSEQ multiplex PCR, the TCRdb table keeps only in-frame clones and is missing some. The sample has 35,000 to 55,000 clones; approximately 81% are singletons. The data were taken from a study of blood T cell repertoires in COVID-19. Study information: In each case, the material was cDNA or gDNA derived from T cells, B-cell-depleted T cells, or PBMCs.

The CDR3 length is 14 residues. Germline loops: CDR1 MNHEY, CDR2 SMNVEV (reference sequence). The germline V and J ends were trimmed by 4 bases and 2 bases, with 11 bases remaining between them. The chain links TRBV27 to TRBJ2-5, with no clear D. The origin of this receptor is a woman in her 70s with acute or convalescent COVID-19. Sequencing was carried out using peripheral blood. CDR3 protein: CASSSRALQETQYF. CDR3 DNA: TGTGCCAGCAGTTCACGAGCCCTTCAAGAGACCCAGTACTTC.